A single sample gave rise to the 10 T cell receptor beta chains below, sequenced in a study of Ad26.COV2.S vaccination and SARS-CoV-2 variants. Only in-frame clones appear in the TCRdb table, and some are missing; sequencing was by immunoSEQ multiplex PCR. This sample has more than 300,000 clones, with around 85% found just once. As for treatment: some 19 received Ad26.COV2.S at low or high dose, single or two shots; roughly 5 received placebo; per-sample allocation not given. The study sampled participants on day 63 after the first vaccine or placebo injection. Sequencing used peripheral blood, obtained in a trial of Ad26.COV2.S vaccine versus placebo. The receptors were sampled from a person between 18 and 65 years old who received the Ad26.COV2.S COVID-19 vaccine or a placebo.

The rearrangement joins TRBV7-8 to TRBJ2-7; TRBD2 is a possible D gene (5 bases). Trimming shortened V by 3 bases and J by 6 bases, and 12 bases separated the two germline ends. This CDR3 contains 13 residues. CDR1 and CDR2 (germline): SGHVS, FQNEAQ. The CDR3 reads CASSFSSYGEQYF. For the CDR3, the DNA is TGTGCCAGCAGCTTCTCTAGCTACGGCGAGCAGTACTTC.

This clone turned up a few times. V is TRBV30 and J is TRBJ1-6, with D perhaps TRBD1 (6 bases). The germline V and J ends were trimmed by 2 bases and 4 bases, with 12 bases remaining between them. The CDR3 covers 15 residues. The germline CDR1 and CDR2 sequences are GTSNPN and SVGIG (reference sequence). DNA of the CDR3: TGTGCCTGGAGTCCCGGGGGACATTATAATTCACCCCTCCACTTT. As protein: CAWSPGGHYNSPLHF.

Regarding this clone: Relative to the germline gene, one junction end is altered; a read error may explain this. In DNA, the CDR3 is TGTGCCAGCAGCTCTTCCCGGGACAGGGGACGAATGGTTTTT. This translates into CASSSSRDRGRMVF. V is TRBV6-5 and J is TRBJ1-3; 10 bases map to TRBD1. The CDR3 is 14 residues long. The germline V gene has CDR1 MNHEY and CDR2 SVGAGI.

This clone has more than one count but fewer than ten. The V gene is TRBV3-1 (or the pseudogene TRBV3-2), the J gene TRBJ2-3; unclear D gene. In germline, CDR1 is LGHDT, CDR2 YNNKEL (reference sequence). Trimming took 8 bases from V and 2 from J, leaving 5 bases between them. The length of the CDR3 is 11 residues. CDR3 nucleotides: TGTGCCAGCCGACTCACAGATACGCAGTATTTT. This codes for CASRLTDTQYF.

This chain uses TRBV3-1 (or the pseudogene TRBV3-2) with TRBJ2-7; tentative D call: TRBD1 (6 bases). This CDR3 is built from 16 residues. Germline loops: CDR1 LGHDT, CDR2 YNNKEL (reference sequence). Trimming stripped 3 bases from V and 2 bases from J, with 17 bases between. CDR3 sequence (DNA): TGTGCCAGCAGCCATCCCGGGCGGGCAGGGGCCTACGAGCAGTACTTC. The encoded protein is CASSHPGRAGAYEQYF.

This clone has more than one count but fewer than ten. V is TRBV5-1 and J is TRBJ2-2, with 8 bases aligning to TRBD1. The CDR3 runs to 17 residues. V was pared by 7 bases and J by 4 bases, with 15 bases of the junction left unmatched. The germline V gene has CDR1 SGHRS and CDR2 YFSETQ. The CDR3 spells CASGISSGGQGTGELFF. CDR3 bases: TGCGCCAGCGGGATCTCCTCAGGGGGCCAGGGCACCGGGGAGCTGTTTTTT.

This chain joins TRBV2 and TRBJ2-7; a possible D gene is TRBD1 (6 bases). V shed 5 bases and J shed 3 bases, with 11 bases lying between them. The length of the CDR3 is 13 residues. Germline V gives CDR1 SNHLY, CDR2 FYNNEI. As DNA, the CDR3 is TGTGCCAGCAGTCCAGACAGGATCTACGAGCAGTACTTC. Protein: CASSPDRIYEQYF.

The chain has TRBV14 and TRBJ1-1; D call uncertain. CDR1 and CDR2 (germline): SGHDN, FVKESK. Trimming shortened V by 0 bases and J by 0 bases, and 8 bases separated the two germline ends. The CDR3 covers 15 residues. DNA for the CDR3: TGTGCCAGCAGCCAAGAAGCGGACCTGAACACTGAAGCTTTCTTT. As protein: CASSQEADLNTEAFF.

V usage is TRBV5-6 and J usage is TRBJ2-2, with D uncertain. This CDR3 has 12 residues. Germline V gene lookup returns CDR1 SGHDT and CDR2 YYEEEE. The germline V and J ends were trimmed by 4 bases and 2 bases, with 3 bases remaining between them. CDR3 DNA sequence: TGTGCCAGCAGCCCTAACACCGGGGAGCTGTTTTTT. This codes for CASSPNTGELFF.

J is TRBJ2-7 and V is TRBV7-8, with D unclear. Germline-derived CDR1 and CDR2 are SGHVS and FQNEAQ. The CDR3 loop spans 16 amino acids. V dropped 0 bases and J dropped 6 bases, with 18 bases sitting between them. CDR3 sequence (DNA): TGTGCCAGCAGCTTAGCGGGCAGGAATACTCCCTCCGAGCAGTACTTC. This translates into CASSLAGRNTPSEQYF.